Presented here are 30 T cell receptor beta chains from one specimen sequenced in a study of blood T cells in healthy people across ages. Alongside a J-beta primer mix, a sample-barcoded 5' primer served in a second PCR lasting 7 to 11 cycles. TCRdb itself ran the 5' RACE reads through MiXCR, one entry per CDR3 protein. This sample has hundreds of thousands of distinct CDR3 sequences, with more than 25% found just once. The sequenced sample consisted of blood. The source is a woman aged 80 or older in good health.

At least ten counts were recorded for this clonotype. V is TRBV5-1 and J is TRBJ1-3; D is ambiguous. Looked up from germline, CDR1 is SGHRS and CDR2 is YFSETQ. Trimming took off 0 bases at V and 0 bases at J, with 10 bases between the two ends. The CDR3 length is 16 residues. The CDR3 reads CASSLAEGISGNTIYF. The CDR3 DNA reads TGCGCCAGCAGCTTGGCCGAGGGAATCTCTGGAAACACCATATATTTT.

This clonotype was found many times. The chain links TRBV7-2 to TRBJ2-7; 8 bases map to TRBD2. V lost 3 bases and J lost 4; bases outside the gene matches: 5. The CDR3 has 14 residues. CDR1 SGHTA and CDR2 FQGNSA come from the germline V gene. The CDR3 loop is CASSFGGAGYEQYF. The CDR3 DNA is TGTGCCAGCAGCTTCGGGGGGGCCGGGTACGAGCAGTACTTC.

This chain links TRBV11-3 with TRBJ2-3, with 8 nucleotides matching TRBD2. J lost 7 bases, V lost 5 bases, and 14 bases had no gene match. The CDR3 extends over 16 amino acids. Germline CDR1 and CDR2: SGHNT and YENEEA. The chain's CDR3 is CASSPRTSSLGNTQYF. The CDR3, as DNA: TGTGCCAGCAGCCCGAGGACTAGCTCCCTGGGGAATACGCAGTATTTT.

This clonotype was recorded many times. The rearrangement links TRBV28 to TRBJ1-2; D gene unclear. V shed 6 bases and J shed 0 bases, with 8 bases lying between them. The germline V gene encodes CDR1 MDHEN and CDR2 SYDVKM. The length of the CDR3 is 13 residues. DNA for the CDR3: TGTGCCAGCAGGGCGGGTTCTAACTATGGCTACACCTTC. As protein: CASRAGSNYGYTF.

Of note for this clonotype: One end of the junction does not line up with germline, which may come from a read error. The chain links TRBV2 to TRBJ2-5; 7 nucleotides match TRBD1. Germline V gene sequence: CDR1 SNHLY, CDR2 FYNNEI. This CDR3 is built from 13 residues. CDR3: CVSSQTGKETQYF. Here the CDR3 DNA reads TGTGTCAGCAGTCAGACAGGGAAGGAGACCCAGTACTTC.

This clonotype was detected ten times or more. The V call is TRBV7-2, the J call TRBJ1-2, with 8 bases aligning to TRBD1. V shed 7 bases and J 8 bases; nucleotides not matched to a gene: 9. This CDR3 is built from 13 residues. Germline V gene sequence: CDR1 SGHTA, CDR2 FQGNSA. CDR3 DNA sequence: TGTGCCAGCACCGTAGGACAGGGCGAAGGCTACACCTTC. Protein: CASTVGQGEGYTF.

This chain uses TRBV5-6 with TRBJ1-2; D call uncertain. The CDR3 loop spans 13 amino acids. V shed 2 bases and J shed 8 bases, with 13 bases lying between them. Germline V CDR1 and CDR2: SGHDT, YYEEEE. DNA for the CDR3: TGTGCCAGCAGCTTTCGGGAACCGGGGGGCTACACCTTC. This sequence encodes CASSFREPGGYTF. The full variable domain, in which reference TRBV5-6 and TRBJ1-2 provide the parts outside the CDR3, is DAGVTQSPTHLIKTRGQQVTLRCSPKSGHDTVSWYQQALGQGPQFIFQYYEEEERQRGNFPDRFSGHQFPNYSSELNVNALLLGDSALYLCASSFREPGGYTFGSGTRLTVV.

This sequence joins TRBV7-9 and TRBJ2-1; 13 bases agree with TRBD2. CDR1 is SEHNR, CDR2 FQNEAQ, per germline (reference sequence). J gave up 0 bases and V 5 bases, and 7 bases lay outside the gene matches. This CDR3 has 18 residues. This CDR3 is CASSQTSGGPSSYNEQFF. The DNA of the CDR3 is TGTGCCAGCAGCCAGACTAGCGGGGGGCCAAGCTCCTACAATGAGCAGTTCTTC.

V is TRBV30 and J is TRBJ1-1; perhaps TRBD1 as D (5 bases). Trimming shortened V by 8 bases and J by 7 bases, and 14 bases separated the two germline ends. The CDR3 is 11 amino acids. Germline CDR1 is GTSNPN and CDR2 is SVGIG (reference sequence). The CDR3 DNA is TGTGCCAGGTTTGGGACTTTTGAAGCTTTCTTT. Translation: CARFGTFEAFF.

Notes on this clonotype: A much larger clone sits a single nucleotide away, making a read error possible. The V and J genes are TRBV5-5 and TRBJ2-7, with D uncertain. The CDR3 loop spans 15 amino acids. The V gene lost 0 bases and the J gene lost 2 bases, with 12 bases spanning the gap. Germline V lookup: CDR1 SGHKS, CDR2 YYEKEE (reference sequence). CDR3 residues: CASSLAVFSPYEQYF. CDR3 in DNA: TGTGCCAGCAGCTTGGCGGTATTTAGCCCCTACGAGCAGTACTTC.

The CDR3 reads CASSLVGLSPSYEQYF. The CDR3 DNA reads as TGTGCCAGCAGCTTGGTAGGGCTATCCCCTTCCTACGAGCAGTACTTC. The rearrangement joins TRBV5-6 to TRBJ2-7; D unresolved. This CDR3 region has 16 residues. V lost 0 bases and J lost 1, with 14 bases in between. CDR1 and CDR2 from the germline V gene are SGHDT and YYEEEE.

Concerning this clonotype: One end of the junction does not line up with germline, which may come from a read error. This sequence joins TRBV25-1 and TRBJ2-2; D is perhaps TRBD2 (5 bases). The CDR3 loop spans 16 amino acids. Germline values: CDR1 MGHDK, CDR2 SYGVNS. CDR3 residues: CASRSGISMGTGERFF. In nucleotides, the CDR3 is TGTGCCAGCAGGTCGGGGATTTCCATGGGCACCGGGGAGCGGTTTTTT.

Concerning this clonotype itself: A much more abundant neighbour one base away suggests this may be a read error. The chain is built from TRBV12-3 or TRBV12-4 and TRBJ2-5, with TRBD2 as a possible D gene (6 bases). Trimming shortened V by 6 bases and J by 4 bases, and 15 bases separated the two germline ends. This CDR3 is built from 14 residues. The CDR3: CASSRPTAGETQYF. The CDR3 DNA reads TGTGCCAGCAGCCGACCTACAGCGGGAGAGACCCAGTACTTC.

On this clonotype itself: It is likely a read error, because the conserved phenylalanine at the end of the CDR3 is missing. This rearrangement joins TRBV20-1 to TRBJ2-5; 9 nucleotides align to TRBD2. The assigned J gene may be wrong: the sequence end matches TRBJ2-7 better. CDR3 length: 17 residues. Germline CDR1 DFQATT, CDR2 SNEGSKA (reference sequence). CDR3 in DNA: TGCAGTGCTAGAGGACCCCTCGGCGCGGGAGGGGGCTACGAGCAGTACTGC. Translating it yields CSARGPLGAGGGYEQYC.

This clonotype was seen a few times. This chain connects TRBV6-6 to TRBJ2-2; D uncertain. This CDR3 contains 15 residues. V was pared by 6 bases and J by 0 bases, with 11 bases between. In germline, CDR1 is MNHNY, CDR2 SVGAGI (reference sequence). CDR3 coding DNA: TGTGCCAGCAGGCTAACGGGCGCGAACACCGGGGAGCTGTTTTTT. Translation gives CASRLTGANTGELFF.

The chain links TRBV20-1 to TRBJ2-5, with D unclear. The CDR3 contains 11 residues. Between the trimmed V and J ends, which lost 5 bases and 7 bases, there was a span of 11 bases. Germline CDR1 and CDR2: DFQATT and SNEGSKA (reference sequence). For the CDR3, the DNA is TGCAGTGCTGGATACACTGGGACCCAGTACTTC. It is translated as CSAGYTGTQYF.

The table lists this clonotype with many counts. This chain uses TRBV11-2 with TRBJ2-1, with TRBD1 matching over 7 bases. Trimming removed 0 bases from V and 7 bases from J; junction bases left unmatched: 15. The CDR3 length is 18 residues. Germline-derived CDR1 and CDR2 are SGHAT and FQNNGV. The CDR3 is CASSLDSTGETQGNEQFF. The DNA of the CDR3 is TGTGCCAGCAGCTTAGATAGTACAGGGGAAACCCAGGGGAATGAGCAGTTCTTC.

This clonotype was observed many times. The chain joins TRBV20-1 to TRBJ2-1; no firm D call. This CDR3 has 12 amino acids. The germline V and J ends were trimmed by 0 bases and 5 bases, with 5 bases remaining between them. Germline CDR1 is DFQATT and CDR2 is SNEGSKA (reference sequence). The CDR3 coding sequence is TGCAGTGCTAGAGATTGGGACAATGAGCAGTTCTTC. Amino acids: CSARDWDNEQFF.

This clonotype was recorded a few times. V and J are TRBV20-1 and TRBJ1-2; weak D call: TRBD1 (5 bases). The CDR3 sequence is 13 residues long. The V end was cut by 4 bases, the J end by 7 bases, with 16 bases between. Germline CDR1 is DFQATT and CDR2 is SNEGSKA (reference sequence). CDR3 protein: CSANPAKGTGYTF. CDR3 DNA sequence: TGCAGTGCTAACCCAGCCAAGGGGACTGGCTACACCTTC.

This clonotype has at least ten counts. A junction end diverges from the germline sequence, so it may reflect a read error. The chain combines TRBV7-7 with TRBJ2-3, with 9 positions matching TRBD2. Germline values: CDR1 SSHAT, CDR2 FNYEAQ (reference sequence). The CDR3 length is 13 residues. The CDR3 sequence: CASSFGTSDTQYF. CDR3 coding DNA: TGTGCTAGCAGCTTCGGGACTAGCGATACGCAGTATTTT.

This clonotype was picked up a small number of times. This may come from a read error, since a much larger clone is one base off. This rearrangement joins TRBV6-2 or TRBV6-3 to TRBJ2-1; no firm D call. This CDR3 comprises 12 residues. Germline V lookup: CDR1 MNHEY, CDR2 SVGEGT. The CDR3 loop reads CAGSSQVSEQFF. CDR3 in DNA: TGTGCCGGCAGCTCCCAAGTGAGTGAGCAGTTCTTC.

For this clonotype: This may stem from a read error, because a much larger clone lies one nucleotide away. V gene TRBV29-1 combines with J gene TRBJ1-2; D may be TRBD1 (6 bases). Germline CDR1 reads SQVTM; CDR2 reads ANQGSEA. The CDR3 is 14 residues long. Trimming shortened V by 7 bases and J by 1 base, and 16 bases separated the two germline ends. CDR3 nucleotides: TGCAGCGCACAAACAGGGAATCTTAACTATGGCTACACCTTC. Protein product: CSAQTGNLNYGYTF. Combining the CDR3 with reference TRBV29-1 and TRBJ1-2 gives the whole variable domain SAVISQKPSRDICQRGTSLTIQCQVDSQVTMMFWYRQQPGQSLTLIATANQGSEATYESGFVIDKFPISRPNLTFSTLTVSNMSPEDSSIYLCSAQTGNLNYGYTFGSGTRLTVV.

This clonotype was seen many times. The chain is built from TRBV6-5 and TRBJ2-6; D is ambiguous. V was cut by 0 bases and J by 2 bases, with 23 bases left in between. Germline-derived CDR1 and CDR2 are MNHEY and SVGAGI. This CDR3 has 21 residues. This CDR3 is CASSYSELTQVAPTGANVLTF. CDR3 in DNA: TGTGCCAGCAGTTACTCGGAGCTTACTCAGGTGGCCCCAACTGGGGCCAACGTCCTGACTTTC.

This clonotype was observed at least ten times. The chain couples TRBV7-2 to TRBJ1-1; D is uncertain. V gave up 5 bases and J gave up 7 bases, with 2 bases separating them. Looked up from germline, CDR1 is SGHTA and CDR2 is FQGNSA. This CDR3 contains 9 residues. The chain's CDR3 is CASSLEAFF. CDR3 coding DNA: TGTGCCAGCAGCCTTGAAGCTTTCTTT.

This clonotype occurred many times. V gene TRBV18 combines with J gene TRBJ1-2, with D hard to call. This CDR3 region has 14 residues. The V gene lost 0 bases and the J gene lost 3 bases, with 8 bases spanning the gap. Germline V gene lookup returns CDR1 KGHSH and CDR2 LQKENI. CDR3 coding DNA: TGTGCCAGCTCACCACCTCTCACCGACTATGGCTACACCTTC. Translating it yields CASSPPLTDYGYTF.

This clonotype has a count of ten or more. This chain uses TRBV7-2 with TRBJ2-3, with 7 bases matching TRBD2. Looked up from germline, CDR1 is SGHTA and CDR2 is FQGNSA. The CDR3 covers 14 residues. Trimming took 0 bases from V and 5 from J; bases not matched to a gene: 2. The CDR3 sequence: CASSLAGGGDTQYF. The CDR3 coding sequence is TGTGCCAGCAGCTTAGCGGGCGGGGGAGATACGCAGTATTTT.

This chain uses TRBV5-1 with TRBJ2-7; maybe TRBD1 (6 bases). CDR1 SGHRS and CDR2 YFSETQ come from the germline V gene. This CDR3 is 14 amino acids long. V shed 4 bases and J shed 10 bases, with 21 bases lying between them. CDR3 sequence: CASSMGQGEGIQYF. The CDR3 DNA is TGCGCCAGCAGCATGGGACAAGGGGAAGGGATCCAGTACTTC.

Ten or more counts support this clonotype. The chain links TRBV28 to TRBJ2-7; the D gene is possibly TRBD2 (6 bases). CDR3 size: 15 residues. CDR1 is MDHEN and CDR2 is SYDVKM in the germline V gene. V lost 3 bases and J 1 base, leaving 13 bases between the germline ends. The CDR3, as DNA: TGTGCCAGCAGTTTCCGACCTAGCGTTTCCTACGAGCAGTACTTC. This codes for CASSFRPSVSYEQYF.

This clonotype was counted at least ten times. The CDR3 nucleotides read TGTGCCAGCAGCTTAACCAGGGGGGACTTAAGGTATTTT. Translated, it gives CASSLTRGDLRYF. The V gene is TRBV7-2, the J gene TRBJ2-3, with D maybe TRBD1 (7 bases). Germline loops: CDR1 SGHTA, CDR2 FQGNSA. This CDR3 comprises 13 residues. V was cut by 2 bases and J by 14 bases, with 17 bases left in between. The complete variable domain, with remaining parts taken from reference TRBV7-2 and TRBJ2-3, reads GAGVSQSPSNKVTEKGKDVELRCDPISGHTALYWYRQSLGQGLEFLIYFQGNSAPDKSGLPSDRFSAERTGGSVSTLTIQRTQQEDSAVYLCASSLTRGDLRYFGPGTRLTVL.

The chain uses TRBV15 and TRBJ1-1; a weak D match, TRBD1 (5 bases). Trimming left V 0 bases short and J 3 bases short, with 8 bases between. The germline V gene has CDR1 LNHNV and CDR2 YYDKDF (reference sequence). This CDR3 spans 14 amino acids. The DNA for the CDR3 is TGTGCCACCAGCAGAGATCTGGGGGACACTGAAGCTTTCTTT. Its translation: CATSRDLGDTEAFF.